This TCR beta chain was recorded in a study of T cell responses to AZD1222 COVID-19 vaccine. The germline gives CDR1 WSHSY, CDR2 SAAADI. This CDR3 comprises 13 residues. The J segment lost 3 bases and the V segment lost 6 bases, leaving 3 bases of the junction unmatched. This table comes from immunoSEQ multiplex PCR, and its TCRdb copy is limited to in-frame clones, with some not included. The data contain about 140,000 clones, nearly 95% of them singletons. The chain joins TRBV10-2 to TRBJ2-7, with 9 bases that match TRBD1. The sequence was obtained from an adult who received the AZD1222 COVID-19 vaccine. Material: peripheral blood, obtained 28 days after the second AZD1222 dose. DNA of the CDR3: TGCGCCAGCAGAGGGACAGGGTACTACGAGCAGTACTTC. It is translated as CASRGTGYYEQYF.